One and the same sample provided the 22 T cell receptor beta chains below, sequenced in a study of PD-L1 blockade in urothelial cancer. The table came from immunoSEQ multiplex PCR; TCRdb's copy has only in-frame clones and leaves some out. The sample records about 74,000 clones, 84% being singletons. The specimen was PBMCs, collected around atezolizumab (anti-PD-L1) treatment. The receptors were sampled from a man between 65 and 85 years old with urothelial cancer.

The gene calls are TRBV6-6 and TRBJ1-2; 11 bases agree with TRBD1. V shed 8 bases, J shed 8 bases, and the junction held 7 bases outside the gene matches. The germline V gene has CDR1 MNHNY and CDR2 SVGAGI (reference sequence). The CDR3 runs 13 residues. DNA of the CDR3: TGTGCCAGCCGGACAGGGGGCTCTGTGGGCTACACCTTC. The encoded protein is CASRTGGSVGYTF.

The V call is TRBV5-1, the J call TRBJ1-2; tentative D call: TRBD1 (6 bases). This CDR3 comprises 15 residues. The V and J ends lost 5 bases and 0 bases respectively, with 14 bases between them. CDR1 is SGHRS, CDR2 YFSETQ, per germline. CDR3: CASRPQTGANYGYTF. CDR3 DNA sequence: TGCGCCAGCAGGCCCCAGACAGGCGCTAACTATGGCTACACCTTC.

The sample holds one count of this clone. This chain connects TRBV27 to TRBJ2-3; 8 positions match TRBD1. Losses at the gene ends were 5 bases for V and 7 bases for J; bases not matched to a gene: 11. Germline V gene sequence: CDR1 MNHEY, CDR2 SMNVEV (reference sequence). This CDR3 contains 15 residues. The CDR3 bases are TGTGCCAGCAGTCCGGCGACAGGGGCCAGGTATACGCAGTATTTT. Translating it yields CASSPATGARYTQYF.

This sequence joins TRBV6-1 and TRBJ2-3; 8 bases are a match to TRBD1. Trimming took 1 base from V and 1 from J; bases not matched to a gene: 7. The CDR3 is 17 residues long. Per germline, CDR1 MNHNS and CDR2 SASEGT. The chain's CDR3 is CASSEVGQGIGTDTQYF. The DNA of the CDR3 is TGTGCCAGCAGTGAAGTAGGACAGGGCATCGGCACAGATACGCAGTATTTT.

This clone was detected only once. The chain is built from TRBV7-9 and TRBJ2-5; TRBD2 matches at 7 bases. Germline V gene data show CDR1 as SEHNR and CDR2 as FQNEAQ (reference sequence). Trimming took 1 base from V and 2 from J; bases not matched to a gene: 1. This CDR3 has 14 residues. The CDR3 region has the DNA TGTGCCAGCAGCTTAGGGCGGGAGCAAGAGACCCAGTACTTC. Translating gives CASSLGREQETQYF.

The sample holds a few counts of this clone. The CDR3 nucleotides read TGCAGCGGCGCTGAGGGGACAGTTGGTGGCTACACCTTC. Translated: CSGAEGTVGGYTF. The chain carries TRBV29-1 and TRBJ1-2, with 7 bases that match TRBD1. The CDR3 has 13 residues. Trimming at V came to 7 bases and at J to 7 bases, leaving 12 bases not matched to a gene. Germline V gene data show CDR1 as SQVTM and CDR2 as ANQGSEA.

The chain has TRBV7-9 and TRBJ1-2; 10 bases map to TRBD1. The J segment lost 4 bases and the V segment lost 6 bases, leaving 17 bases of the junction unmatched. This CDR3 region has 18 residues. Per germline, CDR1 SEHNR and CDR2 FQNEAQ (reference sequence). CDR3 residues: CASRLSGTGATKGYGYTF. As DNA, the CDR3 is TGTGCCAGCAGACTATCCGGGACAGGGGCGACAAAGGGCTATGGCTACACCTTC.

The chain combines TRBV18 with TRBJ2-3; 10 bases agree with TRBD2. The V segment lost 4 bases and the J segment 6 bases; nucleotides outside the gene matches: 7. This CDR3 is built from 15 residues. Looked up from germline, CDR1 is KGHSH and CDR2 is LQKENI. The CDR3 bases are TGTGCCAGCTCACAGACTAGCGGGCCGGCGGATACGCAGTATTTT. Protein sequence: CASSQTSGPADTQYF. The full variable domain, completed using reference TRBV18 and TRBJ2-3, is NAGVMQNPRHLVRRRGQEARLRCSPMKGHSHVYWYRQLPEEGLKFMVYLQKENIIDESGMPKERFSAEFPKEGPSILRIQQVVRGDSAAYFCASSQTSGPADTQYFGPGTRLTVL.

The chain combines TRBV6-4 with TRBJ2-3, with TRBD1 as a possible D gene (6 bases). Germline V gene lookup returns CDR1 MRHNA and CDR2 SNTAGT. CDR3 length equals 14 residues. V was shortened by 2 bases and J by 3 bases, with 9 bases between the two germline ends. The CDR3 DNA is TGTGCCAGCAGTGACGGCCAGGGGACAGATACGCAGTATTTT. Translating it yields CASSDGQGTDTQYF.

The chain is built from TRBV7-2 and TRBJ2-1; D is possibly TRBD2 (6 bases). CDR1 and CDR2 (germline): SGHTA, FQGNSA. V was shortened by 3 bases and J by 5 bases, with 14 bases between the two germline ends. This CDR3 has 15 amino acids. The CDR3 coding sequence is TGTGCCAGCAGCTTGGCCGGGACTGGAAACAATGAGCAGTTCTTC. It translates to CASSLAGTGNNEQFF.

This clone has just one count. Here the CDR3 reads CASTLLAGGPNEQFF. The CDR3 DNA sequence: TGTGCCAGTACCCTTTTAGCGGGAGGGCCAAATGAGCAGTTCTTC. The rearrangement links TRBV19 to TRBJ2-1; the match to TRBD2 covers 11 bases. The germline V gene encodes CDR1 LNHDA and CDR2 SQIVND (reference sequence). V trimming: 7 bases; J trimming: 7 bases; junction bases outside the gene matches: 9. The CDR3 covers 15 residues.

The rearrangement links TRBV19 to TRBJ2-2; D gene unclear. CDR1 and CDR2 from the germline V gene are LNHDA and SQIVND (reference sequence). Trimming pared 6 bases from V and 0 bases from J, leaving 2 bases between. This CDR3 region has 12 residues. CDR3 nucleotides: TGTGCCAGTAGCACGAACACCGGGGAGCTGTTTTTT. Its translation is CASSTNTGELFF. Full variable domain (missing parts from reference TRBV19 and TRBJ2-2): DGGITQSPKYLFRKEGQNVTLSCEQNLNHDAMYWYRQDPGQGLRLIYYSQIVNDFQKGDIAEGYSVSREKKESFPLTVTSAQKNPTAFYLCASSTNTGELFFGEGSRLTVL.

V is TRBV27 and J is TRBJ2-2; 10 bases line up with TRBD1. Germline CDR1 MNHEY, CDR2 SMNVEV (reference sequence). V shed 7 bases and J 1 base; nucleotides not matched to a gene: 9. The CDR3 has 17 residues. The DNA of the CDR3 is TGTGCCAGCACGGGACAGGGGCTAGCGGTGAACACCGGGGAGCTGTTTTTT. Protein product: CASTGQGLAVNTGELFF.

The chain carries TRBV30 and TRBJ2-7, with 14 bases that match TRBD2. Trimming removed 0 bases from V and 2 bases from J; junction bases left unmatched: 3. The germline CDR1 and CDR2 sequences are GTSNPN and SVGIG (reference sequence). The CDR3 totals 16 residues. As DNA, the CDR3 is TGTGCCTGGAGTGTACCGGGACTAGCGGGAGCCTACGAGCAGTACTTC. Translated, it gives CAWSVPGLAGAYEQYF.

V is TRBV5-5 and J is TRBJ2-7, with 7 positions matching TRBD1. V dropped 4 bases and J dropped 0; count of bases not matched to a gene: 7. Germline CDR1 SGHKS, CDR2 YYEKEE (reference sequence). The CDR3 spans 15 residues. This CDR3 is CASSNSGTASYEQYF. In DNA, the CDR3 is TGTGCCAGCAGCAACTCCGGGACAGCCTCCTACGAGCAGTACTTC.

CDR3 region: CASSETGEGYTF. The CDR3 DNA reads TGCGCCAGCAGTGAGACAGGGGAGGGCTACACCTTC. The J gene is TRBJ1-2, the V gene TRBV10-2, with 7 positions matching TRBD1. This CDR3 has 12 residues. V lost 2 bases, J lost 8 bases, and 2 bases stayed unmatched. Germline V CDR1 and CDR2: WSHSY, SAAADI.

The rearrangement joins TRBV5-1 to TRBJ2-1, with D perhaps TRBD2 (5 bases). This CDR3 has 15 amino acids. The ends were cut back, 1 base at V and 8 bases at J, with 16 bases in the middle. Germline V lookup: CDR1 SGHRS, CDR2 YFSETQ. DNA of the CDR3: TGCGCCAGCAGCTTGAGAATAGGGAGTGGCTATGAGCAGTTCTTC. It codes for CASSLRIGSGYEQFF.

The V gene is TRBV30, the J gene TRBJ1-1; 7 bases line up with TRBD1. After removal of 4 bases from V and 11 bases from J, the junction contained 10 bases not matched to a gene. The germline gives CDR1 GTSNPN, CDR2 SVGIG (reference sequence). The CDR3 totals 12 residues. CDR3 bases: TGTGCCTGGAAGACAGGGACCGTCGAGGCTTTCTTT. Translated, it gives CAWKTGTVEAFF.

This sequence joins TRBV29-1 and TRBJ2-1; D might be TRBD2 (5 bases). V was trimmed by 7 bases and J by 6 bases, leaving 19 bases between them. The germline V gene encodes CDR1 SQVTM and CDR2 ANQGSEA. This CDR3 region has 14 residues. This chain's CDR3 is CSADAARGANEQFF. DNA of the CDR3: TGCAGCGCTGACGCTGCTCGGGGTGCCAATGAGCAGTTCTTC.

This clone came up a few times. J is TRBJ1-2 and V is TRBV7-9, with 10 nucleotides matching TRBD1. The trim removed 3 bases at V and 8 bases at J, leaving 3 bases unmatched. Germline V gene lookup returns CDR1 SEHNR and CDR2 FQNEAQ (reference sequence). CDR3 length equals 13 residues. The CDR3 loop is CASSLGTGVGYTF. The CDR3 DNA reads as TGTGCCAGCAGCTTGGGGACAGGGGTCGGCTACACCTTC.

The J gene is TRBJ1-5, the V gene TRBV30, with 7 bases identical to TRBD1. CDR3 size: 15 residues. Germline V gives CDR1 GTSNPN, CDR2 SVGIG (reference sequence). Unmatched junction bases numbered 8, after V lost 2 bases and J lost 4 bases. The CDR3 DNA sequence: TGTGCCTGGAGTAACGCGGCAGGGGGGAATCAGCCCCAGCATTTT. Translated, it gives CAWSNAAGGNQPQHF. Using reference TRBV30 and TRBJ1-5 for the parts outside the CDR3, the full variable domain is SQTIHQWPATLVQPVGSPLSLECTVEGTSNPNLYWYRQAAGRGLQLLFYSVGIGQISSEVPQNLSASRPQDRQFILSSKKLLLSDSGFYLCAWSNAAGGNQPQHFGDGTRLSIL.

V gene TRBV2 combines with J gene TRBJ1-5; 9 bases are a match to TRBD1. J was trimmed by 6 bases and V by 6 bases; bases with no gene match: 12. CDR3 length: 16 residues. Germline V gene data show CDR1 as SNHLY and CDR2 as FYNNEI. The CDR3 loop reads CASSNPDRGGLQPQHF. For the CDR3, the DNA is TGTGCCAGCAGCAACCCGGACAGGGGCGGACTTCAGCCCCAGCATTTT.